This T cell receptor beta chain was sequenced during a study of healthy donors' naive CD4 and CD8 T cells. Concerning this clonotype itself: Its antigen is as yet unknown.

CDR1 is DFQATT, CDR2 SNEGSKA, per germline (reference sequence). Germline trimming cut 1 base from V and 4 bases from J; bases unmatched to any gene: 10. This CDR3 is built from 16 residues. Starting from approximately 500 ng of total RNA, TCR libraries were made with linear amplification. In the authors' methods: From several healthy donors, around 78,000 rearranged TCR alpha transcripts were sequenced. A single record per CDR3 protein comes from TCRdb applying MiXCR to the reads. It is TCRdb's table, rather than the study itself, that gives the V and J calls and clone size. This repertoire shows approximately 180,000 distinct CDR3 sequences, about four fifths found once; its top ten account for less than 2.5%. Study-level results: Roughly 13% of CD4/CD8 propensity variance appeared explained by V, J and CDR3 charge.

J is TRBJ2-7 and V is TRBV20-1, with TRBD1 matching 10 bases. The source is a pool of human donors in good health; the sample pools cells from several healthy donors. The sequenced material came from naive CD4+ and CD8+ T cells sorted from blood, pooled from several donors. DNA of the CDR3: TGCAGTGCTAGAGGTACCGGGACAGGGGTTGTGTACGAGCAGTACTTC. It translates to CSARGTGTGVVYEQYF.